These T cell receptor beta chains were read from a single sample in a study of T cells expressing NK-cell markers. TCRdb re-called the 5' RACE reads and shows each CDR3 protein once, DNA omitted. This sample's table reports 300,000 to 450,000 distinct CDR3 sequences. The sequenced material came from blood T cells: a sorted CD56 or NKG2C T cell subset, CD4+ or CD8+ T cells, or bulk PBMC T cells (not recorded which). The receptors shown here come from a man aged 18-70 years in good health. CDR3s include the opening cysteine and the closing phenylalanine or tryptophan. The order of the fields is J gene, V gene, CDR3 protein.

TRBJ2-7,TRBV28,CASSWTDTYEQYF
TRBJ2-5,TRBV19,CASKSREQETQYF
TRBJ1-4,TRBV29-1,CSIRPGQDEKLFF
TRBJ2-7,TRBV3-1,CASSRTSGGYEQYF
TRBJ1-6,TRBV11-2,CASSSRGSIYNSPLHF
TRBJ2-2,TRBV6-2/TRBV6-3,CASSFGGPTITGELFF
TRBJ2-1,TRBV12-3/TRBV12-4,CASSSLRSYNEQFF
TRBJ1-2,TRBV6-5,CASSYSRGLGGGYTF
TRBJ1-2,TRBV28,CASSLETSYGYTF
TRBJ1-1,TRBV15,CATSRDHRVRNTEAFF
TRBJ1-4,TRBV20-1,CSARRGPNEKLFF
TRBJ2-7,TRBV24-1,CATSDSGAVSSYEQYF
TRBJ2-1,TRBV5-6,CASGRLAGGYNEQFF
TRBJ2-6,TRBV6-1,CASGGTAGSGANVLTF
TRBJ1-3,TRBV12-3/TRBV12-4,CASIKDSGNTIYF
TRBJ2-3,TRBV3-1,CASSQAFSWVASSTDTQYF
TRBJ2-7,TRBV29-1,CSVKGQGAGEQYF
TRBJ2-3,TRBV11-1,CASSLKALAGIDLQDTQYF
TRBJ1-1,TRBV6-1,CASRPAGDRTEAFF
TRBJ2-3,TRBV15,CATSRGTSGTTDTQYF
TRBJ2-3,TRBV3-1,CASSHGGLGTQYF
TRBJ2-3,TRBV12-5,CASGPLKPDTQYF
TRBJ2-5,TRBV6-2/TRBV6-3,CASSYPRIQETQYF
TRBJ2-1,TRBV7-6,CASSLVTGGAYNEQFF
TRBJ2-5,TRBV24-1,CATSDLSGTGLETQYF
TRBJ2-2,TRBV23-1,CASSTRLRQGGQNTGELFF
TRBJ1-4,TRBV12-3/TRBV12-4,CASRRDRGIYLFF
TRBJ2-7,TRBV20-1,CSARDGPGLEQYF
TRBJ2-5,TRBV7-9,CASTLSRGAQETQYF
TRBJ2-7,TRBV20-1,CSAQRGTGIYEQYF
TRBJ2-7,TRBV2,CATKLGTETYEQYF
TRBJ2-7,TRBV11-2,CASSLNGQRIGEQYF
TRBJ2-5,TRBV27,CASRGLGETQYF
TRBJ2-3,TRBV18,CASSRVAGAGTDTQYF
TRBJ2-7,TRBV20-1,CSASDPGGKAYEQYF
TRBJ1-1,TRBV12-3/TRBV12-4,CASSQTTGAFF
TRBJ2-3,TRBV27,CASRSQGLDTQYF
TRBJ1-2,TRBV12-3/TRBV12-4,CASSLQSRANYGYTF
TRBJ2-1,TRBV5-1,CASSLAGADNEQFF
TRBJ2-3,TRBV6-4,CASSPVFTTDTQYF